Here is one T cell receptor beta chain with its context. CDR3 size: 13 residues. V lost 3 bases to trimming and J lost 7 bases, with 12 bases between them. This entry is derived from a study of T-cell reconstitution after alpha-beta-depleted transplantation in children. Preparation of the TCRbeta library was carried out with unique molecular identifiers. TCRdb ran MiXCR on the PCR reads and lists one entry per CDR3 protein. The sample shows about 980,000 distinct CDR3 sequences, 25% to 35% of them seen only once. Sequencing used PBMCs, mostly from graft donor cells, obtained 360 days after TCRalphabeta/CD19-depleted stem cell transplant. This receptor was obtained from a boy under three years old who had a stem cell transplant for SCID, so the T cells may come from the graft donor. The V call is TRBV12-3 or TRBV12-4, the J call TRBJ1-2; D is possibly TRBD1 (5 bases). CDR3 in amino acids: CASSFWAGSGYTF. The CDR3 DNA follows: TGTGCCAGCAGTTTTTGGGCAGGGAGTGGCTACACCTTC.